This entry describes one T cell receptor (beta chain). The antigen remains undetermined. The data originate from a study of neurological immune-mediated disorders. The study's findings and limits: It was HTLV-1-associated myelopathy that showed the most TCR clonal expansion, while multiple sclerosis showed the least, falling below healthy controls.

The CDR3 extends over 17 amino acids. V was pared by 2 bases and J by 9 bases, with 23 bases between. It was blood bank volunteers in Maryland, USA who made up the healthy controls. Synthesis of cDNA was performed by 5'RACE using 10-nucleotide random UMIs. Every sequencing run gave over 180 million TCR-beta sequences, taken from 15-18 subjects. TCRdb called the 5' RACE reads again in MiXCR, with one record for every CDR3 protein. The table lists 25,000 to 35,000 distinct CDR3 sequences, roughly 12% of them singletons. The chain employs TRBV12-3 or TRBV12-4 and TRBJ2-1, with a possible D match to TRBD1 (6 bases). The clonotype was recovered from a man aged 60 to 69 in good health. The sample was PBMCs. In nucleotides, the CDR3 is TGTGCCAGCAGTTTAATGGGGGCAGCAGCCTTTTCTGGTGAGCAGTTCTTC. Its protein is CASSLMGAAAFSGEQFF.